This T cell receptor beta chain comes out of a study of blood T cell repertoires in COVID-19. This CDR3 region has 14 residues. V was clipped by 3 bases and J by 8 bases, with 12 bases between them. Germline lookup yields CDR1 SGHKS and CDR2 YYEKEE (reference sequence). Original data processing: Estimates of nucleated cell counts were drawn from the amplification of reference gene primers. Some clones are missing from TCRdb's copy, which holds only in-frame ones; the method was immunoSEQ multiplex PCR. For V, J and clone size, that table is used; D and trimming come from the DNA. This repertoire shows over 250,000 clones, approximately 85% found once; its top ten account for more than 9.5%.

This TCR was recovered from a woman between 65 and 79 years old with acute or convalescent COVID-19. The V gene is TRBV5-5, the J gene TRBJ1-6, with D perhaps matching TRBD1 (6 bases). The sequenced sample was peripheral blood. The CDR3 coding sequence is TGTGCCAGCAGCTCCACAGGGTGGGATTCACCCCTCCACTTT. This translates into CASSSTGWDSPLHF.